Following are 22 T cell receptor beta chains from one sample sequenced in a study of blood T cell repertoires in COVID-19. TCRdb's copy holds only in-frame clones and misses some; the assay was immunoSEQ multiplex PCR. This sample carries about 180,000 clones, 70% to 90% of them seen once, and the ten largest clones take 7% to 10%. The sample taken for sequencing was peripheral blood. These TCRs come from a middle-aged man with active or convalescent COVID-19.

This clone occurred a few times. V gene TRBV10-3 combines with J gene TRBJ2-3, with 11 positions matching TRBD2. With V trimmed by 3 bases and J by 4 bases, 3 bases remained unmatched. The CDR3 is 15 residues long. CDR1 and CDR2 (germline): ENHRY, SYGVKD. The CDR3 DNA is TGTGCCATCAGTGAAACTAGCGGGAGTGCAGATACGCAGTATTTT. This encodes CAISETSGSADTQYF.

The genes are TRBV13 and TRBJ1-4; D perhaps matches TRBD1 (5 bases). V was clipped by 5 bases and J by 4 bases, with 20 bases between them. The CDR3 extends over 17 amino acids. The germline V gene encodes CDR1 PRHDT and CDR2 FYEKMQ (reference sequence). CDR3 in amino acids: CASSLGGGFRFNEKLFF. The CDR3 DNA reads as TGTGCCAGCAGCCTCGGGGGGGGATTCCGCTTTAATGAAAAACTGTTTTTT.

V usage is TRBV10-1 and J usage is TRBJ2-5; D possibly corresponds to TRBD2 (6 bases). Germline lookup yields CDR1 WNHNN and CDR2 SYGVQD (reference sequence). The V gene lost 2 bases and the J gene lost 5 bases, with 9 bases spanning the gap. The CDR3 length is 13 residues. CDR3 loop: CASSEGGGETQYF. CDR3 sequence (DNA): TGCGCCAGCAGTGAGGGTGGAGGGGAGACCCAGTACTTC.

This chain connects TRBV3-1 (or the pseudogene TRBV3-2) to TRBJ1-1; 7 bases are a match to TRBD1. The CDR3 consists of 13 residues. V was clipped by 3 bases and J by 5 bases; unmatched bases: 3. CDR1 and CDR2 (germline): LGHDT, YNNKEL (reference sequence). CDR3 amino acids: CASSQIQGTEAFF. CDR3 nucleotides: TGTGCCAGCAGCCAGATACAGGGGACTGAAGCTTTCTTT.

This clone has just one count. The V gene is TRBV7-2, the J gene TRBJ1-2; D call uncertain. The germline V gene encodes CDR1 SGHTA and CDR2 FQGNSA. This CDR3 has 17 amino acids. Trimming stripped 0 bases from V and 2 bases from J, with 16 bases between. The chain's CDR3 is CASSLAGGPPSNYGYTF. The DNA of the CDR3 is TGTGCCAGCAGCTTAGCGGGAGGTCCTCCGTCCAACTATGGCTACACCTTC.

The chain employs TRBV6-6 and TRBJ2-7; a possible D gene is TRBD2 (6 bases). Trimming pared 2 bases from V and 2 bases from J, leaving 10 bases between. The germline V gene encodes CDR1 MNHNY and CDR2 SVGAGI (reference sequence). CDR3 length equals 14 residues. The CDR3 reads CASSYGRGTYEQYF. The CDR3 DNA follows: TGTGCCAGCAGTTACGGGCGCGGGACCTACGAGCAGTACTTC.

A note on this clone: Other DNA sequences in this sample translate to the same CDR3. CDR3 DNA: TGTGCCAGTAGCCGAGGAACAGATACGCAGTATTTT. It yields the protein CASSRGTDTQYF. The chain has TRBV19 and TRBJ2-3; D not resolved. The CDR3 covers 12 residues. The V end was cut by 6 bases, the J end by 3 bases, with 7 bases between. Germline V gene sequence: CDR1 LNHDA, CDR2 SQIVND (reference sequence). Full variable domain (rest looked up from reference TRBV19 and TRBJ2-3): DGGITQSPKYLFRKEGQNVTLSCEQNLNHDAMYWYRQDPGQGLRLIYYSQIVNDFQKGDIAEGYSVSREKKESFPLTVTSAQKNPTAFYLCASSRGTDTQYFGPGTRLTVL.

The chain employs TRBV27 and TRBJ1-1; 9 bases line up with TRBD1. V was clipped by 0 bases and J by 1 base; unmatched bases: 9. Germline-derived CDR1 and CDR2 are MNHEY and SMNVEV (reference sequence). The CDR3 sequence is 18 residues long. CDR3 DNA: TGTGCCAGCAGTTTATCCCCGGGACAGGGTGGGGGGAACACTGAAGCTTTCTTT. Translation gives CASSLSPGQGGGNTEAFF.

This chain joins TRBV6-5 and TRBJ1-1; TRBD1 matches at 7 bases. Germline V gene sequence: CDR1 MNHEY, CDR2 SVGAGI. The V and J ends lost 6 bases and 0 bases, in that order; junction bases with no gene match: 1. The CDR3 covers 13 residues. The CDR3 sequence is CASRGQMNTEAFF. The CDR3 DNA is TGTGCCAGCAGGGGACAGATGAACACTGAAGCTTTCTTT.

The V gene is TRBV18, the J gene TRBJ1-4; TRBD1 agrees at 8 bases. CDR3 size: 18 residues. Germline lookup yields CDR1 KGHSH and CDR2 LQKENI. J gave up 5 bases and V 0 bases, and 11 bases lay outside the gene matches. The CDR3 spells CASSPPTGAAGGNEKLFF. The CDR3 DNA is TGTGCCAGCTCACCACCGACAGGGGCCGCGGGCGGCAATGAAAAACTGTTTTTT.

This sequence joins TRBV18 and TRBJ1-4; D might be TRBD1 (6 bases). The germline V gene has CDR1 KGHSH and CDR2 LQKENI. The CDR3 totals 14 residues. V lost 3 bases and J lost 4, with 9 bases in between. Written as DNA, the CDR3 is TGTGCCAGCTCACCTGGACAGTTTAATGAAAAACTGTTTTTT. Translating it yields CASSPGQFNEKLFF. Full variable domain (remainder filled in from reference TRBV18 and TRBJ1-4): NAGVMQNPRHLVRRRGQEARLRCSPMKGHSHVYWYRQLPEEGLKFMVYLQKENIIDESGMPKERFSAEFPKEGPSILRIQQVVRGDSAAYFCASSPGQFNEKLFFGSGTQLSVL.

The genes are TRBV30 and TRBJ2-5; TRBD2 aligns across 10 bases. The CDR3 is made up of 16 amino acids. Looked up from germline, CDR1 is GTSNPN and CDR2 is SVGIG (reference sequence). Germline trimming cut 0 bases from V and 4 bases from J; bases unmatched to any gene: 8. The CDR3 coding sequence is TGTGCCTGGAGTGTAGGGTCTAGCGGGAGTGGAGAGACCCAGTACTTC. Translated, it gives CAWSVGSSGSGETQYF.

This chain links TRBV9 with TRBJ2-1; no clear D gene. Germline assignment: CDR1 SGDLS and CDR2 YYNGEE. V was trimmed by 0 bases and J by 8 bases, leaving 12 bases between them. CDR3 length: 14 amino acids. CDR3 amino acids: CASSVEAPQDEQFF. CDR3 bases: TGTGCCAGCAGCGTAGAAGCCCCCCAGGATGAGCAGTTCTTC.

CDR3 coding DNA: TGTGCCTGGAGTCGACTAGCGGGAGATCTTGGGGAGCTGTTTTTT. This translates into CAWSRLAGDLGELFF. This chain links TRBV30 with TRBJ2-2; 12 nucleotides line up with TRBD2. From germline, CDR1 is GTSNPN and CDR2 SVGIG (reference sequence). The CDR3 runs 15 residues. V shed 2 bases and J 8 bases; nucleotides not matched to a gene: 6.

This sequence joins TRBV4-2 and TRBJ2-1, with D possibly being TRBD2 (6 bases). CDR1 is LGHNA, CDR2 YNFKEQ, per germline. The V end lost 4 bases, the J end lost 8 bases, and 12 bases lay between the germline ends. The CDR3 extends over 13 amino acids. CDR3 bases: TGTGCCAGCAGCCTCGGACTATTCGATGAGCAGTTCTTC. This gives the protein CASSLGLFDEQFF.

The chain joins TRBV28 to TRBJ1-2; D call uncertain. The CDR3 covers 13 residues. Germline CDR1 and CDR2: MDHEN and SYDVKM. Trimming shortened V by 1 base and J by 5 bases, and 8 bases separated the two germline ends. CDR3 coding DNA: TGTGCCAGCAGTTTATCCAGATCTTATGGCTACACCTTC. This translates into CASSLSRSYGYTF.

The chain is built from TRBV28 and TRBJ1-2; 7 positions match TRBD1. CDR1 MDHEN and CDR2 SYDVKM come from the germline V gene. Unmatched junction bases numbered 9, after V lost 6 bases and J lost 8 bases. The CDR3 covers 13 residues. The CDR3 here is CASSIGGDYGYTF. The CDR3 region has the DNA TGTGCCAGCAGCATAGGGGGCGATTACGGCTACACCTTC.

This chain joins TRBV18 and TRBJ2-1, with TRBD2 matching over 9 bases. Germline V CDR1 and CDR2: KGHSH, LQKENI. The V and J ends lost 1 base and 7 bases, in that order; junction bases with no gene match: 11. CDR3 size: 17 residues. CDR3 in amino acids: CASSPRIAGDVGNEQFF. The DNA for the CDR3 is TGTGCCAGCTCACCACGGATAGCGGGAGATGTGGGGAATGAGCAGTTCTTC.

V gene TRBV7-2 combines with J gene TRBJ1-1; TRBD1 matches 8 bases. The CDR3 loop spans 16 amino acids. The ends lost 2 bases at V and 3 bases at J; junction bases unmatched: 8. CDR1 and CDR2 from the germline V gene are SGHTA and FQGNSA. The CDR3 nucleotides read TGTGCCAGCAGCTTATGGGGAAAGACAGGGGACACTGAAGCTTTCTTT. Protein sequence: CASSLWGKTGDTEAFF.

V and J are TRBV5-5 and TRBJ1-5; weak D call: TRBD1 (5 bases). Germline V gives CDR1 SGHKS, CDR2 YYEKEE (reference sequence). Deletions cut 2 bases from V and 15 bases from J, with 15 bases between. This CDR3 has 12 residues. Here the CDR3 reads CASSFSRDSWHF. The CDR3 DNA reads TGTGCCAGCAGCTTCTCTCGGGACTCCTGGCATTTT.

V is TRBV14 and J is TRBJ1-2; tentative D call: TRBD1 (5 bases). Per the germline V gene, CDR1 is SGHDN and CDR2 is FVKESK. CDR3 length: 15 amino acids. V dropped 0 bases and J dropped 6 bases, with 14 bases sitting between them. CDR3 in DNA: TGTGCCAGCAGCCAAGATTCGGGGGGAAGGAATGGCTACACCTTC. Translation gives CASSQDSGGRNGYTF. Complete variable domain (other parts from reference TRBV14 and TRBJ1-2): EAGVTQFPSHSVIEKGQTVTLRCDPISGHDNLYWYRRVMGKEIKFLLHFVKESKQDESGMPNNRFLAERTGGTYSTLKVQPAELEDSGVYFCASSQDSGGRNGYTFGSGTRLTVV.

V gene TRBV11-3 combines with J gene TRBJ2-5; the match to TRBD1 covers 8 bases. Per the germline V gene, CDR1 is SGHNT and CDR2 is YENEEA. This CDR3 is 13 amino acids long. The V and J ends lost 5 bases and 2 bases, in that order; junction bases with no gene match: 1. Here the CDR3 DNA reads TGTGCCAGCAGCCGACAGGGGCAAGAGACCCAGTACTTC. Translation: CASSRQGQETQYF. Based on the CDR3 plus reference TRBV11-3 and TRBJ2-5, the full variable domain is EAGVVQSPRYKIIEKKQPVAFWCNPISGHNTLYWYLQNLGQGPELLIRYENEEAVDDSQLPKDRFSAERLKGVDSTLKIQPAELGDSAVYLCASSRQGQETQYFGPGTRLLVL.